This T cell receptor beta chain was sequenced for a study of ipilimumab plus nivolumab after autologous stem cell transplantation. Study in general: A median of 8 nivolumab and four to six ipilimumab doses were given. Findings and caveats of the study: TCR repertoire, Treg phenotype and gut microbiota reportedly support more study of this approach.

Generated by immunoSEQ multiplex PCR, the TCRdb table keeps only in-frame clones and is missing some. Of 84,000 or so clones detected, approximately 86% appear once; the ten largest clones hold more than 2%. Notes on this clone: Its antigen is currently unknown.

The source material was PBMCs, sampled in a trial of ipilimumab plus nivolumab as post-transplant consolidation. The TCR sequence derives from a male donor with diffuse large B-cell lymphoma.

CDR3 sequence reads: CASSSRTGGDEQFF. CDR3 DNA sequence: TGTGCCAGCAGCTCCCGGACCGGGGGGGATGAGCAGTTCTTC. V gene TRBV7-8 combines with J gene TRBJ2-1, with 8 bases identical to TRBD2. This CDR3 region has 14 residues. Trimming took 4 bases from V and 8 from J; bases not matched to a gene: 7. Germline-derived CDR1 and CDR2 are SGHVS and FQNEAQ.